This T cell receptor beta chain was obtained from a study of T-cell reconstitution after alpha-beta-depleted transplantation in children (dated by TCRdb to about 2016). At the level of the whole study: T-cell immune reconstitution after TCRalphabeta/CD19-depleted allogeneic hematopoietic cell transplantation in children was quantitatively tracked in the study by means of TCR repertoire profiling.

This clonotype occurred many times. Its specific antigen is unknown. No much larger clone exists at a distance of one base, and base qualities are not known. The receptor library was made with PCR. TCRdb names Illumina HiSeq 2500 as the instrument used. Molecular barcoding was employed in the preparation of TCR libraries, with unique molecular identifiers being used to normalize TCRbeta repertoire quantification. TCRdb took the public reads, trimmed them with fastp at Q25, ran MiXCR for clone calling and kept in-frame beta chains. Every distinct CDR3 protein forms one entry, paired with its most common genes and DNA. The sample yields more than 500,000 distinct CDR3 sequences; roughly an eighth were counted once. Less than 15% of the sample goes to the ten largest clones. What the treatment or condition label conveys for this sample: allogeneic hematopoietic cell transplantation with graft depleted of TCRalphabeta T cells and CD19 B cells. The children who served as transplant recipients had been given grafts of TCRalphabeta/CD19-depleted allogeneic hematopoietic cells.

General conclusions and limits of the study: The apparently early alphabetaT-cell count recovery about two months after transplant was reportedly dependent on only several hundred rapidly expanded clones derived from non-depleted graft cells. In some patients, the high TCRbeta diversity seen at day 60 was put down to recipient T cells and intrathymic progenitors that had survived conditioning. Hyperexpanded clone frequencies declined over subsequent months; after one year, T-cell counts and TCRbeta diversity were mostly attributed to newly produced T cells.

Germline trimming: 1 base from V, 1 base from J; junction bases outside gene matches: 11. The CDR3 measures 20 amino acids from cysteine to phenylalanine. The kept DNA is CDR3 alone, 60 bases in frame from the first base. According to the germline V gene, CDR1 reads LGHNA and CDR2 reads YSLEER. The sequence is built from TRBV4-3 and TRBJ2-6; 9 bases in between match TRBD1. Source: PBMCs, mostly from graft donor cells, taken 180 days after TCRalphabeta/CD19-depleted stem cell transplant. The clonotype originates from a female patient aged 2-9 years who had a stem cell transplant for aplastic anemia, so the T cells may come from the graft donor. The DNA reads TGCGCCAGCAGCCAAGGGTTCGGGACAGGGCCATTTTCTGGGGCCAACGTCCTGACTTTC. This translates into CASSQGFGTGPFSGANVLTF.